This T cell receptor beta chain is from a study of blood T cell repertoires in COVID-19. Study context: Donors in the United States, Italy and Spain gave samples during acute or convalescent COVID-19. Sample material is recorded as cDNA or gDNA derived from T cells, B-cell-depleted T cells, or PBMCs.

Source study methods: Nucleated cell counts were estimated from reference gene primer amplification. TCRdb keeps only in-frame clones here, not all; method: immunoSEQ multiplex PCR. D and trimming come from the DNA, and the V and J calls and clone size come from that table. The repertoire includes more than 250,000 clones, 65% to 90% of them detected once, and about 5.1% sits in the top ten. This clone turned up a few times. Germline V gives CDR1 SGHNT, CDR2 YYREEE (reference sequence). This CDR3 is built from 14 residues. The V gene lost 4 bases and the J gene lost 8 bases, with 18 bases spanning the gap.

The origin of this receptor is a man in his forties or fifties with active or convalescent COVID-19. The specimen sequenced was peripheral blood. The chain uses TRBV5-4 and TRBJ1-2, with a tentative D call TRBD1 (5 bases). The CDR3 nucleotides read TGTGCCAGCAGCGTCGGGCAGGGCAGTGGAGGCTACACCTTC. Amino acid sequence: CASSVGQGSGGYTF.